Presented here are 17 T cell receptor beta chains from one specimen sequenced in a study of monozygotic twins with inflammatory bowel disease. TCRdb derives one entry per CDR3 protein from the 5' RACE reads, leaving out DNA. Its table records about 440,000 distinct CDR3 sequences. Sequenced input: blood. The receptor set was obtained from a human donor with ulcerative colitis or Crohn's disease, or a healthy co-twin of an affected twin (not recorded which).

This chain links TRBV27 with TRBJ2-7; the D gene TCRdb calls, TRBD2, cannot be checked with no DNA. The germline V gene encodes CDR1 MNHEY and CDR2 SMNVEV (reference sequence). The CDR3 extends over 14 amino acids. The CDR3: CASRAGGQRYEQYF.

The chain employs TRBV4-2 and TRBJ1-1. The CDR3 is 15 amino acids. Germline values: CDR1 LGHNA, CDR2 YNFKEQ. The CDR3 here is CASSQIGSRETEAFF.

The V gene is TRBV20-1, the J gene TRBJ1-1; TCRdb returns TRBD1, unconfirmable since there is no DNA. The CDR3 totals 13 residues. Germline values: CDR1 DFQATT, CDR2 SNEGSKA (reference sequence). The CDR3 sequence: CSAGQGAGTEAFF.

The chain joins TRBV7-6 to TRBJ2-6. The CDR3 is 16 amino acids. Germline CDR1 is SGHVS and CDR2 is FNYEAQ. The CDR3 is CASSHRAQVTANVLTF.

The chain's CDR3 is CASSSDRAGQPQHF. The V and J genes are TRBV5-5 and TRBJ1-5; TCRdb's D gene call, TRBD1, goes unchecked for lack of DNA. The CDR3 runs 14 residues. Germline CDR1 is SGHKS and CDR2 is YYEKEE (reference sequence).

This chain joins TRBV21-1 and TRBJ1-2. TRBV21-1 is a listed pseudogene. The CDR3 totals 14 residues. The CDR3 spells CASSRGGRSSGYTF.

This chain uses TRBV24-1 with TRBJ2-2; absent DNA, TCRdb's TRBD2 call cannot be checked. Germline CDR1 KGHDR, CDR2 SFDVKD. CDR3 length: 14 residues. CDR3 protein: CATSAWTNTGELFF.

The chain is built from TRBV7-2 and TRBJ1-2; with no DNA, the TCRdb D assignment of TRBD1 cannot be verified. The CDR3 covers 15 residues. Germline V lookup: CDR1 SGHTA, CDR2 FQGNSA. The CDR3: CASSLGTGSGYGYTF.

This rearrangement joins TRBV30 to TRBJ1-6. This CDR3 has 13 residues. CDR1 and CDR2 from the germline V gene are GTSNPN and SVGIG (reference sequence). The CDR3 protein is CAWRGLKNSPLHF. Drawing the rest from reference TRBV30 and TRBJ1-6, the complete variable domain is SQTIHQWPATLVQPVGSPLSLECTVEGTSNPNLYWYRQAAGRGLQLLFYSVGIGQISSEVPQNLSASRPQDRQFILSSKKLLLSDSGFYLCAWRGLKNSPLHFGNGTRLTVT.

The V gene is TRBV2, the J gene TRBJ2-1. The CDR3 is 15 amino acids. Germline CDR1 SNHLY, CDR2 FYNNEI. The CDR3 sequence is CASSEALRRFNEQFF.

This chain links TRBV20-1 with TRBJ2-7; TCRdb lists TRBD1, though no DNA is available to test this call. Germline loops: CDR1 DFQATT, CDR2 SNEGSKA (reference sequence). The CDR3 covers 12 residues. The CDR3: CSAWGGSYEQYF.

The chain uses TRBV20-1 and TRBJ2-3. Looked up from germline, CDR1 is DFQATT and CDR2 is SNEGSKA (reference sequence). This CDR3 has 14 amino acids. The CDR3 is CSAPFNNPGDTQYF.

The chain joins TRBV20-1 to TRBJ2-1; TCRdb's D call, TRBD1, is unchecked because there is no DNA. This CDR3 is 13 amino acids long. Germline V gene sequence: CDR1 DFQATT, CDR2 SNEGSKA (reference sequence). CDR3 amino acids: CSAPGTGGNEQFF.

The chain combines TRBV4-1 with TRBJ2-1; TCRdb names TRBD2, which stays unverified in the absence of DNA. The CDR3 contains 15 residues. Germline V gene lookup returns CDR1 MGHRA and CDR2 YSYEKL. The chain's CDR3 is CASSLLGGGNNEQFF.

The V call is TRBV7-2, the J call TRBJ1-4; the D gene TCRdb calls, TRBD1, cannot be checked with no DNA. CDR3 length: 14 residues. Germline V CDR1 and CDR2: SGHTA, FQGNSA. CDR3 sequence: CASSLFTGDEKLFF.

V and J are TRBV5-4 and TRBJ2-1; TCRdb picks TRBD1, but there is no DNA to check that call. The CDR3 covers 18 residues. Germline V lookup: CDR1 SGHNT, CDR2 YYREEE (reference sequence). CDR3 amino acids: CASSLVKSTGQLYNEQFF.

This chain links TRBV5-1 with TRBJ2-1; TCRdb selects TRBD1, and the lack of DNA leaves this call unchecked. CDR3 length: 15 amino acids. The germline V gene has CDR1 SGHRS and CDR2 YFSETQ. The CDR3 sequence: CASFTPGTGYNEQFF.